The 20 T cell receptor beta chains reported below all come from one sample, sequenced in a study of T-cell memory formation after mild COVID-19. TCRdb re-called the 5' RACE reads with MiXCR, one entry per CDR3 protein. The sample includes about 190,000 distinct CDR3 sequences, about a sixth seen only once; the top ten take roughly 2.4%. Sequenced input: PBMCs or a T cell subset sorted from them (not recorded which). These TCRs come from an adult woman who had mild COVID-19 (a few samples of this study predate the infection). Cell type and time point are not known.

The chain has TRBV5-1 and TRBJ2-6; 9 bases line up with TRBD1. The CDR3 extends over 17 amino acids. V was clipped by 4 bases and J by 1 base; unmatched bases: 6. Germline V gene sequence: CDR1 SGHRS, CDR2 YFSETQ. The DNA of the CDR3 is TGCGCCAGCAGCCCCCGGGACAGGGCATCTGGGGCCAACGTCCTGACTTTC. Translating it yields CASSPRDRASGANVLTF.

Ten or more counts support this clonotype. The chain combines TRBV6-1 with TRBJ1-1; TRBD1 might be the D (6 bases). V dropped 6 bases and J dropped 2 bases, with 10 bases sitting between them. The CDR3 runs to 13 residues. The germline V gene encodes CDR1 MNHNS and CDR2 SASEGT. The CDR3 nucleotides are TGTGCCAGCAGCTGGGGACAAAACACTGAAGCTTTCTTT. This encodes CASSWGQNTEAFF.

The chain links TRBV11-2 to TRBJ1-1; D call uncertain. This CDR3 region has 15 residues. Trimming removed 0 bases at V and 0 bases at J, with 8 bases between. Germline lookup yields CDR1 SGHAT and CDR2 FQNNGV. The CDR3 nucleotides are TGTGCCAGCAGCTTAGATGGTCGGGTGAACACTGAAGCTTTCTTT. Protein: CASSLDGRVNTEAFF.

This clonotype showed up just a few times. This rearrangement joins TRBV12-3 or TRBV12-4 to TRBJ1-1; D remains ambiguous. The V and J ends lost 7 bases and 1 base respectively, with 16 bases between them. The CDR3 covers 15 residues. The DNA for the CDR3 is TGTGCCAGCACCCCCCCCCCGATCGGGAACACTGAAGCTTTCTTT. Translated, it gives CASTPPPIGNTEAFF.

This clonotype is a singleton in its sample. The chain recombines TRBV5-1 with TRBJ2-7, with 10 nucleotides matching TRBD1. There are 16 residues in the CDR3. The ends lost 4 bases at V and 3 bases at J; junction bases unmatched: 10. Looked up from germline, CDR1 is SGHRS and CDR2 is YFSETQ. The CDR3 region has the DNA TGCGCCAGCAGCCCGCCGGGGGGACAGGGGATCTACGAGCAGTACTTC. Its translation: CASSPPGGQGIYEQYF.

CDR3 coding DNA: TGTGCCAGCTCGCCTCCGACAGGGGGCAATGGCTATGGCTACACCTTC. Translated: CASSPPTGGNGYGYTF. The V gene is TRBV18, the J gene TRBJ1-2, with 10 bases matching TRBD1. This CDR3 comprises 16 residues. The trim removed 6 bases at V and 4 bases at J, leaving 11 bases unmatched. Germline V CDR1 and CDR2: KGHSH, LQKENI.

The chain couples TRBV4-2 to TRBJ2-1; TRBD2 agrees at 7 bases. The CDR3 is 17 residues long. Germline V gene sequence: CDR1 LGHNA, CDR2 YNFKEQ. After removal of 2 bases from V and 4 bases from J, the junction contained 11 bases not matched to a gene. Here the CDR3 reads CASSQLSGAGFYNEQFF. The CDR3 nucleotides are TGTGCCAGCAGCCAATTATCTGGAGCGGGGTTTTACAATGAGCAGTTCTTC.

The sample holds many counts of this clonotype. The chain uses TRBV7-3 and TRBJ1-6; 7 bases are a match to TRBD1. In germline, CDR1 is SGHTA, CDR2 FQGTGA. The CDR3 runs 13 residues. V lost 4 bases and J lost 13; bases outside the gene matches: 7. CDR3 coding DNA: TGTGCCAGCAGCTCACGACAGGGTCGTCCCCTCCACTTT. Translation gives CASSSRQGRPLHF.

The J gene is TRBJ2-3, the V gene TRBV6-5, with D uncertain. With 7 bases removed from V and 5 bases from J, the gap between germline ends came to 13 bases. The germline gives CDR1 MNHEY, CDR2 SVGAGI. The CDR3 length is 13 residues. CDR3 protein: CASTSARVDTQYF. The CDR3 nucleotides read TGTGCCAGCACTTCCGCAAGGGTAGATACGCAGTATTTT.

CDR3 sequence reads: CASSLGTGGNEQYF. The CDR3 DNA follows: TGTGCCAGCTCACTTGGGACAGGGGGGAACGAGCAGTACTTC. This chain links TRBV18 with TRBJ2-7; the match to TRBD1 covers 11 bases. Germline assignment: CDR1 KGHSH and CDR2 LQKENI. This CDR3 has 14 amino acids. The ends lost 4 bases at V and 5 bases at J; junction bases unmatched: 4.

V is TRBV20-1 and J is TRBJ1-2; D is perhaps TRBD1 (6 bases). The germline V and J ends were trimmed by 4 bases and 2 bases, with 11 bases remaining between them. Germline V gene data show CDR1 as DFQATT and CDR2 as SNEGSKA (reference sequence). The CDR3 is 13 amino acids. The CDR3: CSAKQGINYGYTF. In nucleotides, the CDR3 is TGCAGTGCTAAACAGGGAATAAACTATGGCTACACCTTC.

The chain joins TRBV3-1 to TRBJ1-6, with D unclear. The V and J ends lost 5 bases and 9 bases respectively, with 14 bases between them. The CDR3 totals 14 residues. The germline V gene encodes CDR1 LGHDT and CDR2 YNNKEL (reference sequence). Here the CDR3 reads CASSWTATGSPLHF. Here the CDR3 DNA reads TGTGCCAGCAGCTGGACTGCGACGGGTTCACCCCTCCACTTT.

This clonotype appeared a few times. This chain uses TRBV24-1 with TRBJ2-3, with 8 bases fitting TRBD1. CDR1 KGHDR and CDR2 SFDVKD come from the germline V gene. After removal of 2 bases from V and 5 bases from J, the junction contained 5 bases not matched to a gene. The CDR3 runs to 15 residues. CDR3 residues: CATSDSGQGRDTQYF. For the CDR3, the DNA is TGTGCCACCAGTGATTCCGGACAGGGTAGAGATACGCAGTATTTT.

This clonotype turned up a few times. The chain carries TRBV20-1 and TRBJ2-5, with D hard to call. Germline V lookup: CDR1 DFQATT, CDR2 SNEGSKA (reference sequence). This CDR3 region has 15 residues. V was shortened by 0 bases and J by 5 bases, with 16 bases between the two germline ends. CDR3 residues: CSARENLGPWETQYF. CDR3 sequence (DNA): TGCAGTGCTAGAGAAAACCTCGGGCCATGGGAGACCCAGTACTTC.

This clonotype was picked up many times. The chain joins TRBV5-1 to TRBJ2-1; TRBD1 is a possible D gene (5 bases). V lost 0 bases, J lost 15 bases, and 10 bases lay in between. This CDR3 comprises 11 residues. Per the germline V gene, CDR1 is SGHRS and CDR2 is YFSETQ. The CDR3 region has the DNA TGCGCCAGCAGCTTGGAACAGGTCCGGTTCTTC. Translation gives CASSLEQVRFF. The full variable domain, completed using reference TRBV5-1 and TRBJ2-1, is KAGVTQTPRYLIKTRGQQVTLSCSPISGHRSVSWYQQTPGQGLQFLFEYFSETQRNKGNFPGRFSGRQFSNSRSEMNVSTLELGDSALYLCASSLEQVRFFGPGTRLTVL.

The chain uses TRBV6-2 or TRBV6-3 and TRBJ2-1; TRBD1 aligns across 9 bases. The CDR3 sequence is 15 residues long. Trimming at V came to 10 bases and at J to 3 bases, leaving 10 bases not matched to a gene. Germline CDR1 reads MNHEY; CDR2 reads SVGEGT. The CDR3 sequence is CATTLAGQGYNEQFF. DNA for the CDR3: TGTGCCACTACCCTCGCGGGACAGGGCTACAATGAGCAGTTCTTC.

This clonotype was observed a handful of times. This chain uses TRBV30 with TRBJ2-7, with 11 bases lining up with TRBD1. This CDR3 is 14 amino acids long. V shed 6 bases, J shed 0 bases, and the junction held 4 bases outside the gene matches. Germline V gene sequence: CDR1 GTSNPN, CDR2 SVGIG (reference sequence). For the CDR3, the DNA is TGTGCCTGTACCGGGACAGGGGGCTCCTACGAGCAGTACTTC. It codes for CACTGTGGSYEQYF.

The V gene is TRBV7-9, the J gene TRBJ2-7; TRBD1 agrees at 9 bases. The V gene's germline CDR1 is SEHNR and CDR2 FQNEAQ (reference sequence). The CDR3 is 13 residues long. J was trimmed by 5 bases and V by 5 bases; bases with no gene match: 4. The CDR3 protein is CASSGRDRDEQYV. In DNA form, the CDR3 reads TGTGCCAGCAGCGGCCGGGACAGGGACGAGCAGTACGTC.

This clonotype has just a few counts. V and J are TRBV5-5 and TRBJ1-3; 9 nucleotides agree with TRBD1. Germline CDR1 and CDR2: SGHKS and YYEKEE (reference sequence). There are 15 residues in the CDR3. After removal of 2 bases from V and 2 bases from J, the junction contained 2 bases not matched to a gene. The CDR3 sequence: CASSFDRGAGNTIYF. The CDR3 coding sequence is TGTGCCAGCAGCTTCGACAGGGGGGCTGGAAACACCATATATTTT.

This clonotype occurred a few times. The CDR3 loop is CASRGNRDSSEAFF. The DNA of the CDR3 is TGTGCCAGCAGAGGAAACCGGGACAGCTCTGAAGCTTTCTTT. The chain employs TRBV7-9 and TRBJ1-1; 7 bases map to TRBD1. Germline values: CDR1 SEHNR, CDR2 FQNEAQ (reference sequence). After removal of 6 bases from V and 6 bases from J, the junction contained 10 bases not matched to a gene. The CDR3 is 14 residues long.